What follows is one T cell receptor beta chain and its context. Its antigen is undetermined. Clones were read by immunoSEQ multiplex PCR, and TCRdb kept only the in-frame ones, dropping some. The sample holds about 150,000 clones, about three quarters seen once. This entry belongs to a study of cytotoxic CD8 clonotypes in ibrutinib-treated CLL. Whole-study findings and limits: Collection times varied between progressing and sustained-remission patients. Clonality grew at ibrutinib response; at progression, it decreased back toward baseline.

The junction had 14 bases not matched to a gene; V was cut back by 4 bases and J by 7 bases. Looked up from germline, CDR1 is SGHTA and CDR2 is FQGTGA. The CDR3 has 19 residues. The J gene is TRBJ2-2, the V gene TRBV7-3, with 14 bases aligning to TRBD2. This TCR was recovered from a human donor with chronic lymphocytic leukemia. The sequenced sample was PBMCs, obtained after 24 months of ibrutinib treatment. CDR3 amino acids: CASSSGGTGTSGSGGELFF. The CDR3 nucleotides are TGTGCCAGCAGCTCCGGCGGGACAGGGACTAGCGGGAGTGGCGGGGAGCTGTTTTTT.